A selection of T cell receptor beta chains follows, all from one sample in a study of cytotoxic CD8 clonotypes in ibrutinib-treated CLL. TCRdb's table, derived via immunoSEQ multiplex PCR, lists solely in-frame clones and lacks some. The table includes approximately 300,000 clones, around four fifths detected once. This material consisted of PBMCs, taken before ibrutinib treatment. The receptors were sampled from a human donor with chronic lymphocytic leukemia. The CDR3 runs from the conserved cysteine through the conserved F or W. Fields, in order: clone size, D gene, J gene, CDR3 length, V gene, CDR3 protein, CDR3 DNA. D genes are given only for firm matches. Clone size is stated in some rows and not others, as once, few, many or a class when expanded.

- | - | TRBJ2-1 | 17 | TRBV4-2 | CASSQDGGGGNLVEQFF | TGTGCCAGCAGCCAAGATGGTGGTGGCGGGAATTTAGTCGAGCAGTTCTTC
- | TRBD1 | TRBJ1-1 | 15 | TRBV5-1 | CASRKGTARNTEAFF | TGCGCCAGCAGAAAAGGGACAGCCCGAAACACTGAAGCTTTCTTT
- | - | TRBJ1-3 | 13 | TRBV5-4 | CATAGGAGNTIYF | TGTGCCACAGCGGGGGGGGCTGGAAACACCATATATTTT
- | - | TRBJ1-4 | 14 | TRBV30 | CAWRKTAGGEKLFF | TGTGCCTGGAGAAAAACCGCCGGGGGTGAAAAACTGTTTTTT
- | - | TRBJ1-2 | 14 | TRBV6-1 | CATTGSGRAYGYTF | TGTGCCACTACGGGGTCGGGCAGGGCCTATGGCTACACCTTC
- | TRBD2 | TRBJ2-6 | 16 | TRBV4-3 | CASSPGGASGANVLTF | TGCGCCAGCAGCCCGGGAGGAGCATCTGGGGCCAACGTCCTGACTTTC
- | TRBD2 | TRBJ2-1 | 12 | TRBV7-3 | CASSLAGVEQFF | TGTGCCAGCAGCTTAGCGGGAGTTGAGCAGTTCTTC
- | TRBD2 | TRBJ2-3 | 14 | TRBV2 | CSCKSAGGPVTQYF | TGTTCTTGTAAGTCGGCGGGAGGGCCAGTTACGCAGTATTTT
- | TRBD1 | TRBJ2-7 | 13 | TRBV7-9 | CASSLGQGVMAYF | TGTGCCAGCAGCCTGGGACAGGGGGTAATGGCGTACTTC
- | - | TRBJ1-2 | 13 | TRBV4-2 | CASSQGGRGGYTF | TGTGCCAGCAGCCAAGGGGGGAGGGGCGGCTACACCTTC
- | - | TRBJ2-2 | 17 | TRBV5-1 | CASSTGGLVMNTGELFF | TGCGCCAGCAGCACCGGAGGCCTAGTGATGAACACCGGGGAGCTGTTTTTT
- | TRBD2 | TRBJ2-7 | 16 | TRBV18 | CASSLSLAGAAYEQYF | TGTGCCAGCTCACTCAGTCTAGCGGGAGCTGCCTACGAGCAGTACTTC
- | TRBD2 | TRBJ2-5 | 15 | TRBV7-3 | CASSLGTSGMETQYF | TGTGCCAGCAGCTTAGGTACTAGCGGGATGGAGACCCAGTACTTC
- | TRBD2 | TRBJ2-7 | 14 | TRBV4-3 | CASSPSGGRNEQYF | TGCGCCAGCAGCCCCAGCGGGGGGAGGAACGAGCAGTACTTC
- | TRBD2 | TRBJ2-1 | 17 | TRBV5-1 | CASSLVWTSGRAGEQFF | TGCGCCAGCAGCTTGGTGTGGACTAGCGGGAGAGCAGGTGAGCAGTTCTTC
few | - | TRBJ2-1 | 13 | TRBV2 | CASYRVYYNEQFF | TGTGCCAGCTACAGGGTATACTACAATGAGCAGTTCTTC
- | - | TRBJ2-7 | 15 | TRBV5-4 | CAYRDRGGAAYEQYF | TGTGCCTACCGCGATAGGGGCGGAGCCGCCTACGAGCAGTACTTC
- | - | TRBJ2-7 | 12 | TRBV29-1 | CSVPVGVDEQYF | TGCAGCGTCCCTGTAGGGGTCGACGAGCAGTACTTC
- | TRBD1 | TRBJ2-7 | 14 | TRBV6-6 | CASRDRGHDYEQYF | TGTGCCAGCAGGGACAGGGGGCATGACTACGAGCAGTACTTC
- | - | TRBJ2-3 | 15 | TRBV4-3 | CASSPREFSTDTQYF | TGCGCCAGCAGCCCCCGGGAGTTTTCCACAGATACGCAGTATTTT
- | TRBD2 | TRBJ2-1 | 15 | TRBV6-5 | CASGYRTSSYNEQFF | TGTGCCAGCGGTTACAGGACTAGCTCCTACAATGAGCAGTTCTTC
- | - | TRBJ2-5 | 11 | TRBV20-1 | CSARVRETQYF | TGCAGTGCTAGAGTTCGGGAGACCCAGTACTTC
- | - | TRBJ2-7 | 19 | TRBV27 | CASWIVLGGGSFGSDEQYF | TGTGCCAGCTGGATCGTATTGGGGGGTGGTAGTTTCGGCTCCGACGAGCAGTACTTC
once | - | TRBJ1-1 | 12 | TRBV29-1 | CSVGSLKSEAFF | TGCAGCGTTGGCTCTTTGAAATCTGAAGCTTTCTTT
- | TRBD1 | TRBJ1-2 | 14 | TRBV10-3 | CAISESTGAYGYTF | TGTGCCATCAGTGAGTCGACAGGGGCCTATGGCTACACCTTC
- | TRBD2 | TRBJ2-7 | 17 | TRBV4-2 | CASSQGFSLRETNEQYF | TGTGCCAGCAGCCAAGGCTTCAGTTTGCGGGAGACGAACGAGCAGTACTTC
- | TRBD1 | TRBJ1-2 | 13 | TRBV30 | CAWDRGDSYGYTF | TGTGCCTGGGACAGGGGCGACTCCTATGGCTACACCTTC
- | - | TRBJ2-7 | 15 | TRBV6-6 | CASSYDGLLGDEQYF | TGTGCCAGCAGTTACGACGGACTTCTTGGGGACGAGCAGTACTTC
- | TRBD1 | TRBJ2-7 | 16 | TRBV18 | CASSLTGTGGAYEQYF | TGTGCCAGCTCACTAACCGGGACAGGGGGAGCCTACGAGCAGTACTTC
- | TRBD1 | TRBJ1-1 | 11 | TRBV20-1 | CSAPGQGEAFF | TGCAGTGCTCCAGGACAGGGTGAAGCTTTCTTT
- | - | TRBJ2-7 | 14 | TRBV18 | CASSPTHTTYEQYF | TGTGCCAGCTCTCCCACGCACACCACCTACGAGCAGTACTTC
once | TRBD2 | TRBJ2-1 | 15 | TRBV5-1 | CASSMGLAGDHEQFF | TGCGCCAGCAGTATGGGACTAGCGGGAGACCATGAGCAGTTCTTC
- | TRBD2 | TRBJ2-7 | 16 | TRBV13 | CASSFRGLAGEGEQYF | TGTGCCAGCAGCTTTCGAGGACTAGCGGGAGAGGGCGAGCAGTACTTC
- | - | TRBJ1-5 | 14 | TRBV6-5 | CASSGTGYNQPQHF | TGTGCCAGCAGTGGCACAGGTTACAATCAGCCCCAGCATTTT
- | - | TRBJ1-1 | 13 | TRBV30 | CAWSAGMNTEAFF | TGTGCCTGGAGTGCCGGAATGAACACTGAAGCTTTCTTT
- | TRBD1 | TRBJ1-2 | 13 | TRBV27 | CASATTGYGGYTF | TGTGCCAGCGCTACGACAGGGTACGGTGGCTACACCTTC